These 18 T cell receptor beta chains came from one sample sequenced in a study of T cell responses to AZD1222 COVID-19 vaccine. Clones were sequenced by immunoSEQ multiplex PCR, and TCRdb holds only the in-frame ones, with some missing. The data contain 120,000 or so clones, around nine tenths of them singletons. The sequencing used peripheral blood, collected on day 0 of AZD1222 vaccination. These receptors were collected from an adult in good health.

This rearrangement joins TRBV15 to TRBJ1-5; D uncertain. Germline values: CDR1 LNHNV, CDR2 YYDKDF (reference sequence). This CDR3 region has 14 residues. The V and J ends lost 1 base and 0 bases respectively, with 4 bases between them. CDR3 loop: CATSRASSNQPQHF. The CDR3 nucleotides are TGTGCCACCAGCAGAGCAAGTAGCAATCAGCCCCAGCATTTT.

The chain couples TRBV15 to TRBJ1-5; D unresolved. CDR3 length: 15 residues. V lost 4 bases and J lost 0, with 10 bases in between. Germline V gives CDR1 LNHNV, CDR2 YYDKDF (reference sequence). DNA for the CDR3: TGTGCCACCAGCACGAGCTTAGCTAGCAATCAGCCCCAGCATTTT. Translated, it gives CATSTSLASNQPQHF.

This clone was seen a single time. The chain combines TRBV28 with TRBJ2-3; D not resolved. Germline V gene lookup returns CDR1 MDHEN and CDR2 SYDVKM. There are 10 residues in the CDR3. V was pared by 10 bases and J by 8 bases, with 10 bases between. The CDR3, as DNA: TGTGCCACCCGTCTAGGTACGCAGTATTTT. Amino acids: CATRLGTQYF. Combining the CDR3 with reference TRBV28 and TRBJ2-3 gives the whole variable domain DVKVTQSSRYLVKRTGEKVFLECVQDMDHENMFWYRQDPGLGLRLIYFSYDVKMKEKGDIPEGYSVSREKKERFSLILESASTNQTSMYLCATRLGTQYFGPGTRLTVL.

Notes on this clone: Other DNA sequences in the sample encode the same CDR3. This sequence joins TRBV15 and TRBJ2-3; no clear D gene. V was clipped by 5 bases and J by 1 base, with 7 bases between them. Germline V gives CDR1 LNHNV, CDR2 YYDKDF (reference sequence). The CDR3 sequence is 13 residues long. The CDR3 here is CATSPTRTDTQYF. CDR3 nucleotide sequence: TGTGCCACCAGCCCTACACGCACAGATACGCAGTATTTT.

V is TRBV7-2 and J is TRBJ2-2, with 10 bases matching TRBD2. J gave up 5 bases and V 1 base, and 10 bases lay outside the gene matches. Germline V gene data show CDR1 as SGHTA and CDR2 as FQGNSA. The CDR3 loop spans 18 amino acids. CDR3: CASSLGYLAGARTGELFF. The CDR3 DNA reads as TGTGCCAGCAGCTTAGGTTATCTAGCGGGAGCGAGGACCGGGGAGCTGTTTTTT. Drawing the rest from reference TRBV7-2 and TRBJ2-2, the complete variable domain is GAGVSQSPSNKVTEKGKDVELRCDPISGHTALYWYRQSLGQGLEFLIYFQGNSAPDKSGLPSDRFSAERTGGSVSTLTIQRTQQEDSAVYLCASSLGYLAGARTGELFFGEGSRLTVL.

The CDR3: CASSIDPRDTQYF. The CDR3 nucleotides are TGTGCCAGTAGTATAGACCCCCGGGATACGCAGTATTTT. V gene TRBV19 combines with J gene TRBJ2-3; D gene unclear. There are 13 residues in the CDR3. CDR1 is LNHDA and CDR2 is SQIVND in the germline V gene (reference sequence). Trimming took 0 bases from V and 6 from J, leaving 7 bases between them.

This chain connects TRBV12-3 or TRBV12-4 to TRBJ2-5; unclear D gene. Trimming stripped 4 bases from V and 8 bases from J, with 14 bases between. There are 13 residues in the CDR3. The DNA for the CDR3 is TGTGCCAGCAGTTCTCCCGGGTCCCTAACCCAGTACTTC. It yields the protein CASSSPGSLTQYF.

The gene calls are TRBV4-1 and TRBJ2-3; the D gene is possibly TRBD1 (5 bases). V lost 0 bases and J 11 bases, leaving 15 bases between the germline ends. The CDR3 consists of 14 residues. Germline loops: CDR1 MGHRA, CDR2 YSYEKL. CDR3 sequence: CASSQDTRVWRQYF. The CDR3 region has the DNA TGCGCCAGCAGCCAAGATACCAGGGTTTGGAGGCAGTATTTT.

The chain recombines TRBV29-1 with TRBJ2-3; TRBD2 matches at 15 bases. The length of the CDR3 is 18 residues. Looked up from germline, CDR1 is SQVTM and CDR2 is ANQGSEA. After removal of 3 bases from V and 3 bases from J, the junction contained 10 bases not matched to a gene. The chain's CDR3 is CSVDNYGTSGRWTDTQYF. For the CDR3, the DNA is TGCAGCGTTGATAACTATGGGACTAGCGGGAGGTGGACAGATACGCAGTATTTT.

The V gene is TRBV21-1, the J gene TRBJ2-1; no check of the table's D call, TRBD2, against the DNA was made. TRBV21-1 is recorded as a pseudogene. CDR3 length equals 12 residues. The CDR3 region is CASSNGRDEQFF. The DNA for the CDR3 is TGTGCCAGCAGCAACGGGCGGGATGAGCAGTTCTTC.

The chain is built from TRBV2 and TRBJ1-4; D unresolved. CDR1 and CDR2 (germline): SNHLY, FYNNEI. CDR3 length: 13 residues. Trimming shortened V by 4 bases and J by 4 bases, and 7 bases separated the two germline ends. DNA for the CDR3: TGTGCCAGCAGTGGGCCGGTTAATGAAAAACTGTTTTTT. Its protein product is CASSGPVNEKLFF.

The chain employs TRBV10-3 and TRBJ1-1, with 7 bases aligning to TRBD1. The CDR3 has 14 amino acids. CDR1 and CDR2 from the germline V gene are ENHRY and SYGVKD. Unmatched junction bases numbered 2, after V lost 0 bases and J lost 4 bases. For the CDR3, the DNA is TGTGCCATCAGTGAGTCGGGACAGAGCACTGAAGCTTTCTTT. Protein product: CAISESGQSTEAFF.

The genes are TRBV4-1 and TRBJ2-1, with 13 bases lining up with TRBD2. Trimming removed 0 bases from V and 8 bases from J; junction bases left unmatched: 7. The CDR3 runs 17 residues. Germline-derived CDR1 and CDR2 are MGHRA and YSYEKL. CDR3 bases: TGCGCCAGCAGCCAAGAAGAGGGACTAGCGGGAAAGCATGAGCAGTTCTTC. Protein: CASSQEEGLAGKHEQFF.

The CDR3 loop reads CASSSSLSLAYEQYF. CDR3 coding DNA: TGTGCCAGCAGCTCCTCACTAAGCCTGGCCTACGAGCAGTACTTC. The genes are TRBV7-9 and TRBJ2-7; D not certain. CDR1 and CDR2 from the germline V gene are SEHNR and FQNEAQ (reference sequence). Trimming cost V 4 bases and J 2 bases, with 15 bases left between them. The CDR3 has 15 amino acids.

The gene calls are TRBV7-3 and TRBJ2-7; possible D gene TRBD2, 5 bases. The CDR3 sequence is 15 residues long. CDR1 SGHTA and CDR2 FQGTGA come from the germline V gene. The V end was cut by 1 base, the J end by 5 bases, with 15 bases between. CDR3 in amino acids: CASSLIAGTRNEQYF. CDR3 nucleotide sequence: TGTGCCAGCAGCTTAATCGCAGGAACTAGAAACGAGCAGTACTTC. The complete variable domain, with remaining parts taken from reference TRBV7-3 and TRBJ2-7, reads GAGVSQTPSNKVTEKGKYVELRCDPISGHTALYWYRQSLGQGPEFLIYFQGTGAADDSGLPNDRFFAVRPEGSVSTLKIQRTERGDSAVYLCASSLIAGTRNEQYFGPGTRLTVT.

CDR3 amino acids: CASSLVLASDEQYF. In nucleotides, the CDR3 is TGCGCCAGCAGCTTGGTGCTAGCGAGTGACGAGCAGTACTTC. The rearrangement joins TRBV5-1 to TRBJ2-7, with D possibly matching TRBD2 (6 bases). The CDR3 runs to 14 residues. Germline loops: CDR1 SGHRS, CDR2 YFSETQ. V was trimmed by 0 bases and J by 5 bases, leaving 12 bases between them.

This chain connects TRBV3-1 (or the pseudogene TRBV3-2) to TRBJ1-1; weak D call: TRBD1 (5 bases). Trimming pared 4 bases from V and 6 bases from J, leaving 15 bases between. The CDR3 spans 14 residues. Germline CDR1 and CDR2: LGHDT and YNNKEL (reference sequence). The CDR3 is CASSPGQGESEAFF. CDR3 DNA: TGTGCCAGCAGCCCGGGGCAGGGAGAATCTGAAGCTTTCTTT.

This chain joins TRBV19 and TRBJ1-5, with D perhaps TRBD1 (5 bases). The CDR3 has 16 amino acids. Germline assignment: CDR1 LNHDA and CDR2 SQIVND (reference sequence). V lost 0 bases, J lost 0 bases, and 9 bases lay in between. In DNA form, the CDR3 reads TGTGCCAGTAGTATAGATGGGGCATCTAGCAATCAGCCCCAGCATTTT. Its translation is CASSIDGASSNQPQHF.